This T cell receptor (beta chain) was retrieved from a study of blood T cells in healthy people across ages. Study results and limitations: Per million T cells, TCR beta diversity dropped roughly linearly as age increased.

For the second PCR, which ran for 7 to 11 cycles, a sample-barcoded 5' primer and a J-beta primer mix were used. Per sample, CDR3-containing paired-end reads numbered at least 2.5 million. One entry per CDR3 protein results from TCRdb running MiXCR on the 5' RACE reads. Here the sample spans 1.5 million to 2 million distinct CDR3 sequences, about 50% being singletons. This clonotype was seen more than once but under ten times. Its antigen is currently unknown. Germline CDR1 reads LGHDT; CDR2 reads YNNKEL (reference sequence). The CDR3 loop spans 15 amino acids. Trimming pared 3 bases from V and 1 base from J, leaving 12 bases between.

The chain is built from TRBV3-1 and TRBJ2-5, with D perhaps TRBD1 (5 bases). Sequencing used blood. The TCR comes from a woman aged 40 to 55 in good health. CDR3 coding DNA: TGTGCCAGCAGCCATCGGACACCGGGCCAAGAGACCCAGTACTTC. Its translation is CASSHRTPGQETQYF.